This entry features one TCR beta chain sequence. Its antigen is still unknown. The sample originates from a study of shared clonotypes between healthy human individuals. General study results and limits: Clonotype sharing among donors likely depends on sequencing depth.

Every subset's genomic DNA went evenly onto several immunoSEQ plates. TCRdb's table, derived via immunoSEQ multiplex PCR, lists solely in-frame clones and lacks some. Among some 380,000 clones listed, about 96% were seen once. Each CD8 memory set brought CD45RO+ cells together with CCR7-negative CD45RA+ TemRA cells. The germline V gene encodes CDR1 MNHEY and CDR2 SVGAGI. The CDR3 contains 14 residues. The V and J ends lost 2 bases and 4 bases respectively, with 11 bases between them. The specimen was memory CD8+ T cells sorted from blood. The subset denotes: CD45RO+ cells pooled with CCR7-negative TemRA cells. The sequence was collected from a young man in good health. This sequence joins TRBV6-5 and TRBJ1-1; D is perhaps TRBD1 (5 bases). CDR3 sequence (DNA): TGTGCCAGCAGTTACCGGGGGAGGGGCACTGAAGCTTTCTTT. The encoded protein is CASSYRGRGTEAFF.